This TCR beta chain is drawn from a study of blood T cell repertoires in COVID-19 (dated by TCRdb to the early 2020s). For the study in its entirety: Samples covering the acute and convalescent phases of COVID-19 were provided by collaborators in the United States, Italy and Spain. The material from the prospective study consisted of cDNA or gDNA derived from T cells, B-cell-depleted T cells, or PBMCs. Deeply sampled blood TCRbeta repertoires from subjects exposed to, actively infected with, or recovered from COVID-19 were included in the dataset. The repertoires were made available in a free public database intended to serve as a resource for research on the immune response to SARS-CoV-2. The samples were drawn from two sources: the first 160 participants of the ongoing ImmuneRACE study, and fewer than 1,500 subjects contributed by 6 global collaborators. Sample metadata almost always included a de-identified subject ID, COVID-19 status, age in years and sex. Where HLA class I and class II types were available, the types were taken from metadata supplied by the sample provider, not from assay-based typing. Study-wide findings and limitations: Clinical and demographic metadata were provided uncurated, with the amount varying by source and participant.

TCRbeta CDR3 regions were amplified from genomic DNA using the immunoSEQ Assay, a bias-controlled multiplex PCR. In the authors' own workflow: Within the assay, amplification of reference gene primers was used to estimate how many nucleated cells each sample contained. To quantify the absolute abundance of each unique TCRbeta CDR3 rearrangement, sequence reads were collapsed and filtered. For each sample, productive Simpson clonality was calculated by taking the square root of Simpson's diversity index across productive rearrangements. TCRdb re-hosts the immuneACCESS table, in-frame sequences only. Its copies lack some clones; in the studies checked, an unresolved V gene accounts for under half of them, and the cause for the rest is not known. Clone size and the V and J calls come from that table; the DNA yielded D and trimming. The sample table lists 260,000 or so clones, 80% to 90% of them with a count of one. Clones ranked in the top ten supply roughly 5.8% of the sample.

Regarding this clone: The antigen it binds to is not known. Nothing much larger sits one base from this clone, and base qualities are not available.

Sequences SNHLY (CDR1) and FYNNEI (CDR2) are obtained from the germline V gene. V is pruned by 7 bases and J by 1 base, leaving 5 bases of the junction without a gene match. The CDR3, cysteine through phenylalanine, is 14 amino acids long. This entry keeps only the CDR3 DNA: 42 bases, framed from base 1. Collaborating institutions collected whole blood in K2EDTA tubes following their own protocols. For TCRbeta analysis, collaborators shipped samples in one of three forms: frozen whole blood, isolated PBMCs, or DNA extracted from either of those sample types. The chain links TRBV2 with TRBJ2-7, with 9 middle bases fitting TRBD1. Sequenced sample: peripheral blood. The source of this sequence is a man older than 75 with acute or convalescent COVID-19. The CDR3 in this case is CASTMGQGSYEQYF. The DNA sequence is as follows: TGTGCCAGCACCATGGGACAGGGTTCCTACGAGCAGTACTTC.